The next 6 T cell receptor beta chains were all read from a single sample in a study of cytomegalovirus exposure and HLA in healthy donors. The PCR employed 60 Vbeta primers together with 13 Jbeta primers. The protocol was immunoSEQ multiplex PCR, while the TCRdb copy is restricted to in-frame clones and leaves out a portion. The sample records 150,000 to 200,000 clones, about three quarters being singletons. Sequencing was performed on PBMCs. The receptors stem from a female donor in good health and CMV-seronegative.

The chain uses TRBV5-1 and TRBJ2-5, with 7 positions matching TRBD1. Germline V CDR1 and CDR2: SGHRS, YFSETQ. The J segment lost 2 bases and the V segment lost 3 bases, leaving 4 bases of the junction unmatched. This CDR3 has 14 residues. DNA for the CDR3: TGCGCCAGCAGCTCCGGGACAGAACAAGAGACCCAGTACTTC. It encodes CASSSGTEQETQYF.

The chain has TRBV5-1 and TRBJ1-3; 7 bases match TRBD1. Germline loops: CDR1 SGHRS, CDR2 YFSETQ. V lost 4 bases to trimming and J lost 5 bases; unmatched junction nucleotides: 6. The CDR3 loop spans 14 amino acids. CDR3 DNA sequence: TGCGCCAGCAGCGTTCAGGGACAGCGAAACACCATATATTTT. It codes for CASSVQGQRNTIYF.

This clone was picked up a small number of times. The CDR3 DNA reads TGTGCCAGCAGTTCGCAGCGTGGAACGGAAAAACTGTTTTTT. This gives the protein CASSSQRGTEKLFF. The chain recombines TRBV6-5 with TRBJ1-4; D remains unclear. Germline V CDR1 and CDR2: MNHEY, SVGAGI. CDR3 length: 14 residues. V was shortened by 4 bases and J by 8 bases, with 14 bases between the two germline ends.

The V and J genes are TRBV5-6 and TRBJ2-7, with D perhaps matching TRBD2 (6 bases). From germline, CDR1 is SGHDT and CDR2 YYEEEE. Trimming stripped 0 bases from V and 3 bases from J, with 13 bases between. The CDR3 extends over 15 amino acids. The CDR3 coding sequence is TGTGCCAGCAGCTTGGTAGCCGCGGAGGGCTACGAGCAGTACTTC. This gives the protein CASSLVAAEGYEQYF.

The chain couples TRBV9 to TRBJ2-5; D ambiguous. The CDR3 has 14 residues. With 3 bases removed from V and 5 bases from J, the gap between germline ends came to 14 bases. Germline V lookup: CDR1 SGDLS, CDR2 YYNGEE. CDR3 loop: CASSATSSRETQYF. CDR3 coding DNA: TGTGCCAGCAGCGCCACATCAAGTCGTGAGACCCAGTACTTC.

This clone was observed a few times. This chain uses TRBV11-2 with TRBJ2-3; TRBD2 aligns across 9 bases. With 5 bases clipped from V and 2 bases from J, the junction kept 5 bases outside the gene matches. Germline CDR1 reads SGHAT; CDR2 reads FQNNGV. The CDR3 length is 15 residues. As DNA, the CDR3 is TGTGCCAGCAGCCCCTGGACTAGCGTCACAGATACGCAGTATTTT. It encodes CASSPWTSVTDTQYF.